Below are 3 T cell receptor beta chains sequenced from a single sample in a study of CD8 T cells in Susac syndrome. The RNA input was about 0.45 to 1 ug, and it was reverse transcribed with random hexamers. Each CDR3 protein is one row after TCRdb ran MiXCR on the immunoSEQ multiplex PCR reads. The sample lists about 120,000 distinct CDR3 sequences, just under 95% occurring once. Specimen: CD8+ T cells from PBMCs. The receptors come from a human donor with Susac syndrome.

This sequence joins TRBV20-1 and TRBJ1-1; no definite D call. The CDR3 is 13 residues long. Germline CDR1 and CDR2: DFQATT and SNEGSKA (reference sequence). V lost 7 bases, J lost 5 bases, and 17 bases lay in between. CDR3 sequence (DNA): TGCAGTGGGTCCATCGAATTCGGGACTGAAGCTTTCTTT. Translating gives CSGSIEFGTEAFF.

This clonotype came up a few times. V usage is TRBV30 and J usage is TRBJ1-1; D is unresolved. This CDR3 region has 13 residues. Per the germline V gene, CDR1 is GTSNPN and CDR2 is SVGIG (reference sequence). V dropped 8 bases and J dropped 1 base, with 14 bases sitting between them. CDR3 loop: CAREPVTNTEAFF. Here the CDR3 DNA reads TGTGCCCGAGAGCCGGTTACGAACACTGAAGCTTTCTTT.

The chain links TRBV12-3 or TRBV12-4 to TRBJ2-7; TRBD1 is a possible D gene (5 bases). The CDR3 consists of 12 residues. Trimming removed 6 bases from V and 3 bases from J, with 9 bases in between. The CDR3 region has the DNA TGTGCCAGCAGGACAACAGGCTACGAGCAGTACTTC. Translating it yields CASRTTGYEQYF.